Listed here are 13 T cell receptor beta chains from one sample, sequenced in a study of human T cells and chemical hapten exposure. Individual cDNA molecules (in the library) carried attached unique molecular identifiers. TCRdb analysed the reads with MiXCR anew, one entry per CDR3 protein. The sample lists roughly 120,000 distinct CDR3 sequences; 8.5% were seen once. Extraction yielded total RNA from whole blood (unfractionated). Sequencing input: whole blood. These receptors all come from a human donor in good health. Some clones in this sample may be carry-over from other donors' samples.

This clonotype was seen many times. Here the CDR3 DNA reads TGTGCCAGCAGTTACTCGATGGGCCCCTACGAGCAGTACTTC. Translating gives CASSYSMGPYEQYF. V usage is TRBV6-6 and J usage is TRBJ2-7, with unresolved D. CDR3 length: 14 amino acids. V was clipped by 0 bases and J by 2 bases, with 8 bases between them. Germline-derived CDR1 and CDR2 are MNHNY and SVGAGI (reference sequence).

This clonotype was recorded a few times. The rearrangement uses TRBV28 and TRBJ2-5; D is ambiguous. The V and J ends lost 6 bases and 4 bases respectively, with 15 bases between them. Germline values: CDR1 MDHEN, CDR2 SYDVKM. The CDR3 loop spans 14 amino acids. The CDR3 DNA reads TGTGCCAGCAGCGTGGTGGGTCTTGGAGAGACCCAGTACTTC. It encodes CASSVVGLGETQYF.

By proportion, this clonotype is medium-sized. The rearrangement links TRBV29-1 to TRBJ2-1, with D unclear. The length of the CDR3 is 12 residues. Trimming cost V 3 bases and J 5 bases, with 8 bases left between them. Germline CDR1 SQVTM, CDR2 ANQGSEA. In DNA, the CDR3 is TGCAGCGTTGAGCGCAGAGACAATGAGCAGTTCTTC. Its translation: CSVERRDNEQFF.

The rearrangement uses TRBV6-5 and TRBJ1-1; 9 positions agree with TRBD1. Germline V gene data show CDR1 as MNHEY and CDR2 as SVGAGI. Trimming removed 5 bases from V and 8 bases from J; junction bases left unmatched: 9. There are 14 residues in the CDR3. CDR3 sequence: CASSRDREKYEAFF. CDR3 nucleotide sequence: TGTGCCAGCAGTAGGGACAGGGAGAAGTACGAAGCTTTCTTT.

V gene TRBV5-1 combines with J gene TRBJ2-7; 8 bases agree with TRBD2. The germline V gene has CDR1 SGHRS and CDR2 YFSETQ. CDR3 length: 16 residues. Trimming cost V 0 bases and J 2 bases; bases outside gene matches: 7. This chain's CDR3 is CASSLALAGRTYEQYF. The CDR3 DNA sequence: TGCGCCAGCAGCTTGGCGTTAGCGGGGAGAACCTACGAGCAGTACTTC.

This clonotype showed up many times. This chain joins TRBV18 and TRBJ1-1; maybe TRBD1 (6 bases). The germline V gene has CDR1 KGHSH and CDR2 LQKENI. CDR3 size: 14 residues. With 3 bases removed from V and 5 bases from J, the gap between germline ends came to 13 bases. The DNA for the CDR3 is TGTGCCAGCTCACCTCAACAGGGAAGGACTGAAGCTTTCTTT. Protein: CASSPQQGRTEAFF. Looking up the rest from reference TRBV18 and TRBJ1-1 gives the full variable domain: NAGVMQNPRHLVRRRGQEARLRCSPMKGHSHVYWYRQLPEEGLKFMVYLQKENIIDESGMPKERFSAEFPKEGPSILRIQQVVRGDSAAYFCASSPQQGRTEAFFGQGTRLTVV.

This clonotype was counted many times. The chain recombines TRBV3-1 with TRBJ1-6; TRBD1 agrees at 10 bases. Germline V lookup: CDR1 LGHDT, CDR2 YNNKEL (reference sequence). The CDR3 sequence is 16 residues long. J was trimmed by 10 bases and V by 0 bases; bases with no gene match: 6. In DNA form, the CDR3 reads TGTGCCAGCAGCCAAGAGGGACAGGGGATAGAATCACCCCTCCACTTT. Protein sequence: CASSQEGQGIESPLHF.

This clonotype has ten or more counts. The rearrangement links TRBV6-5 to TRBJ2-1; 13 nucleotides align to TRBD2. CDR1 and CDR2 (germline): MNHEY, SVGAGI. J was trimmed by 0 bases and V by 4 bases; bases with no gene match: 9. The CDR3 spans 19 residues. The CDR3 loop reads CASSSTSGGFLGSYNEQFF. CDR3 sequence (DNA): TGTGCCAGCAGTTCGACTAGCGGGGGGTTCTTAGGCTCCTACAATGAGCAGTTCTTC.

This clonotype showed up many times. CDR3 in DNA: TGTGCCAGCCTGGGCCTCAGCCGGGGCGCCTACAATGAGCAGTTCTTC. Translating gives CASLGLSRGAYNEQFF. The chain carries TRBV11-2 and TRBJ2-1, with D perhaps matching TRBD1 or TRBD2 (5 bases each). Germline loops: CDR1 SGHAT, CDR2 FQNNGV. The CDR3 spans 16 residues. Trimming left V 8 bases short and J 2 bases short, with 19 bases between.

This clonotype is a singleton in its sample. The chain joins TRBV9 to TRBJ1-1, with 8 nucleotides matching TRBD1. CDR3 size: 15 residues. The trim removed 3 bases at V and 2 bases at J, leaving 6 bases unmatched. CDR1 is SGDLS and CDR2 is YYNGEE in the germline V gene. Written as DNA, the CDR3 is TGTGCCAGCAGCGCCACAGGGGGTCCAAACACTGAAGCTTTCTTT. Translating gives CASSATGGPNTEAFF.

This clonotype was observed a few times. The J gene is TRBJ2-7, the V gene TRBV7-9, with D possibly matching TRBD2 (6 bases). From germline, CDR1 is SEHNR and CDR2 FQNEAQ (reference sequence). V was trimmed by 1 base and J by 5 bases, leaving 12 bases between them. The CDR3 is made up of 14 amino acids. The DNA for the CDR3 is TGTGCCAGCAGCTTAGGGGGGGTTGCCAACGAGCAGTACTTC. Protein: CASSLGGVANEQYF.

This clonotype was counted at least ten times. The V and J genes are TRBV7-2 and TRBJ2-1; 8 bases are a match to TRBD1. The V segment lost 5 bases and the J segment 5 bases; nucleotides outside the gene matches: 17. The germline V gene has CDR1 SGHTA and CDR2 FQGNSA. This CDR3 contains 18 residues. The CDR3 nucleotides are TGTGCCAGCAGCCCGGGACGCCCTCAGGGGGCAGAAAACAATGAGCAGTTCTTC. This gives the protein CASSPGRPQGAENNEQFF.

This clonotype has a handful of counts. The V and J genes are TRBV20-1 and TRBJ1-2; D is undetermined. The CDR3 sequence is 11 residues long. The V and J ends lost 3 bases and 5 bases respectively, with 7 bases between them. Per the germline V gene, CDR1 is DFQATT and CDR2 is SNEGSKA (reference sequence). For the CDR3, the DNA is TGCAGTGCTAGCGATGATTATGGCTACACCTTC. Translation: CSASDDYGYTF.